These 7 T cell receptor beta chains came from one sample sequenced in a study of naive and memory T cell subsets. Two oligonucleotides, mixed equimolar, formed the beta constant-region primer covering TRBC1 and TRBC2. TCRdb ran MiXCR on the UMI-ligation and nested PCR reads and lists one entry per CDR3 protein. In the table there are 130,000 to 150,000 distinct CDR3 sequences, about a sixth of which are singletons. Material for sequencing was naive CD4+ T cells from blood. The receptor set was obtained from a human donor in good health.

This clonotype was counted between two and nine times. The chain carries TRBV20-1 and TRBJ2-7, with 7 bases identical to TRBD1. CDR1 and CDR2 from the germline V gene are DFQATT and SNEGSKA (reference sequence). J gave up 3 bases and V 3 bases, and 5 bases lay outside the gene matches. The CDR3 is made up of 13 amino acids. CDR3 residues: CSASFYRGYEQYF. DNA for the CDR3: TGCAGTGCTAGTTTCTACAGGGGCTACGAGCAGTACTTC.

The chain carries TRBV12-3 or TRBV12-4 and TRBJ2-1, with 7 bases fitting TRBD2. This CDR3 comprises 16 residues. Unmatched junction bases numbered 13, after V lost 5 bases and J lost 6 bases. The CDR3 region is CASSPRGGSLSNEQFF. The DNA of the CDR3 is TGTGCCAGCAGTCCTCGGGGCGGGAGCCTTAGCAATGAGCAGTTCTTC.

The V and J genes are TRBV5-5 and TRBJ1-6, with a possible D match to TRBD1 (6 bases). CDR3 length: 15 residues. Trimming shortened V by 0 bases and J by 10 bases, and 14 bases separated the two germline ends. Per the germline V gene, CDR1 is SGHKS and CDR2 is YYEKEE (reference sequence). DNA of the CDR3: TGTGCCAGCAGCTTGGAGGGGGATCTCGGCTCACCCCTCCACTTT. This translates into CASSLEGDLGSPLHF.

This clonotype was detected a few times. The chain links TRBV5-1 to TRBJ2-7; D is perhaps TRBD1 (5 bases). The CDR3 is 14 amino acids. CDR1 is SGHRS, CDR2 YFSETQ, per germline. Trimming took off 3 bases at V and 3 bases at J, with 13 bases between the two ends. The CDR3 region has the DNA TGCGCCAGCAGCTCTCAACCGACAGACTACGAGCAGTACTTC. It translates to CASSSQPTDYEQYF.

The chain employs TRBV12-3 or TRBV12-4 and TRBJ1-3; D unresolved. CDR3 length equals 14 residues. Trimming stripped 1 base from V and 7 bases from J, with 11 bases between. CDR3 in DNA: TGTGCCAGCAGTTTAGGGGTCCTCGAGAACACCATATATTTT. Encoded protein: CASSLGVLENTIYF.

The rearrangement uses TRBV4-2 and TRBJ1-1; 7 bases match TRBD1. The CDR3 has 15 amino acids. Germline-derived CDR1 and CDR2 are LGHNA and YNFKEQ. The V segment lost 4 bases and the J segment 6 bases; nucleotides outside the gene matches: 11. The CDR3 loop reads CASSRAGQAGSEAFF. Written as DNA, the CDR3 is TGTGCCAGCAGCCGCGCCGGACAGGCGGGGTCTGAAGCTTTCTTT.

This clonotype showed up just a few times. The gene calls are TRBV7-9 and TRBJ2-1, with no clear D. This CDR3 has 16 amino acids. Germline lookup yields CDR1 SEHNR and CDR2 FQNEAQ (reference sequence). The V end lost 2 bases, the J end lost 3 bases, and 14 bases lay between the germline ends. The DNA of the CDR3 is TGTGCCAGCAGCTTAATTCGGACCGAACGCTACAATGAGCAGTTCTTC. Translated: CASSLIRTERYNEQFF. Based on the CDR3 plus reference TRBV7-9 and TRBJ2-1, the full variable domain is DTGVSQNPRHKITKRGQNVTFRCDPISEHNRLYWYRQTLGQGPEFLTYFQNEAQLEKSRLLSDRFSAERPKGSFSTLEIQRTEQGDSAMYLCASSLIRTERYNEQFFGPGTRLTVL.